This TCR beta chain is from a study of T cell responses to AZD1222 COVID-19 vaccine (dated by TCRdb to the early 2020s). At the level of the whole study: TCR sequencing was performed for 230 to 250 trial participants, of whom roughly 200 were given two doses of AZD1222 and around 25 were given two doses of MenACWY control vaccine. Trial participants were enrolled into age subgroups of 18-55, 56-69 and 70-plus years, which contained around 150, 28 and 57 TCR-sequenced participants, respectively. Broad study findings and their caveats: Conclusions about previously exposed vaccinees are limited, since just 5 to 7 AZD1222 recipients were seropositive for SARS-CoV-2 at baseline. In the small 56-69-year group, the increase in depth fell short of significance, most likely because of low power. Participants were mostly white British, with more females than males. The authors suggested clonal diversity may have been underestimated. Vaccine-associated CD4 TCRs spanned the whole spike protein, with dominant responses in regions 160-218 and 743-854. Because no day 14 peak-response samples were available, repertoires were characterized only after the peak T cell response. Epitopes outside the regions mutated in the B.1.351 and B.1.1.7 variants were reportedly recognized by nearly half of the unique spike-specific TCRs. After two AZD1222 doses, both the breadth and the depth of spike-specific TCRs were significantly higher than at day 0 and than in MenACWY recipients.

The time point label of this sample denotes: about 28 days (+/-7) after the second vaccine dose. Because spike-specific TCR depth and breadth did not differ between the two schedules, AZD1222 recipients who got a second dose at roughly 4 weeks were pooled with those who got a second dose at roughly 12 weeks. Vaccinee samples came from UK trials COV001 and COV002, including a single-blind randomized controlled phase 2/3 trial of AZD1222 (ChAdOx1 nCoV-19) in healthy adults. For TCRbeta chain sequencing, PBMC samples from trial participants were taken at day 0 and at day 28 after the second dose. The CDR3 regions of human TCRbeta chains were analyzed by immunosequencing. The study's processing was this. Repertoire TCRs were matched against a reference library of SARS-CoV-2-specific TCRs generated with the MIRA antigen-specificity platform. Breadth meant the fraction of unique TCRs that were SARS-CoV-2-associated, whereas depth meant the fraction of total T cells that were SARS-CoV-2-associated. Each spike-specific TCR was assigned to its reactive spike region and to a CD4 or CD8 class using the MIRA data. Log10-transformed breadth and depth values were compared by one-way ANOVA with Sidak's multiple comparisons tests. TCRdb carries this immuneACCESS record with in-frame sequences only. Its versions omit some clonotypes, under half of them owing to an unresolved V gene in the studies checked, with the rest unexplained. For V, J and clone size, that table is used; D and trimming come from the DNA. Here the sample has approximately 100,000 clones; 90% occur a single time. Clones ranked in the top ten supply 8% of the sample.

V lost 6 bases and J lost 3 bases, and the count of bases not matched to a germline gene is 10. Including cysteine and phenylalanine, the CDR3 has 16 amino acids. Kept here is only the CDR3 DNA, which spans 48 bases and is read in frame from base 1. Regarding this clone: Which antigen it targets is not known. No base-level quality is on record; no much larger clone is a single base apart.

The receptor's source is an adult who received the AZD1222 COVID-19 vaccine. The sequence joins TRBV23-1 to TRBJ1-3, with 8 middle bases fitting TRBD1. TRBV23-1 is an ORF for which the function is uncertain. The sample consisted of peripheral blood, taken 28 days after the second AZD1222 dose. The DNA reads TGCGCCAGCAGAGCGATAGGACAGGGTGGTGGAAACACCATATATTTT. Its protein product is CASRAIGQGGGNTIYF.